Listed below are T cell receptor beta chains from one sample, sequenced in a study of blood T cell repertoires in COVID-19. The protocol was immunoSEQ multiplex PCR, while the TCRdb copy is restricted to in-frame clones and leaves out a portion. The repertoire holds approximately 62,000 clones, 85% to 90% seen once, with about 1.4% in the top ten. Sequenced: peripheral blood. All receptors come from a man aged 55 to 70 with acute or convalescent COVID-19. The CDR3 runs from the conserved cysteine through the conserved F or W. D genes are given only for firm matches.

J gene: TRBJ2-7; D gene: TRBD2; CDR3 length: 16; V gene: TRBV6-2/TRBV6-3; CDR3 DNA: TGTGCCAGCAGTTACGCCGGGACTAGCGGGTCGCACGAGCAGTACTTC; CDR3 protein: CASSYAGTSGSHEQYF
J gene: TRBJ1-1; D gene: .; CDR3 length: 15; V gene: TRBV6-6; CDR3 DNA: TGTGCCAGCAGTCGATACGACCCGGGAGTGCCTGAAGCTTTCTTT; CDR3 protein: CASSRYDPGVPEAFF
J gene: TRBJ2-2; D gene: TRBD2; CDR3 length: 17; V gene: TRBV19; CDR3 DNA: TGTGCCAGTAGTCCTTTAACGACTAGCGGGGGCACCGGGGAGCTGTTTTTT; CDR3 protein: CASSPLTTSGGTGELFF
J gene: TRBJ1-3; D gene: .; CDR3 length: 16; V gene: TRBV7-9; CDR3 DNA: TGTGCCAGCAGCTTAGTGTGGCAGAACTCTGGAAACACCATATATTTT; CDR3 protein: CASSLVWQNSGNTIYF
J gene: TRBJ2-7; D gene: TRBD2; CDR3 length: 19; V gene: TRBV10-3; CDR3 DNA: TGTGCCATCAGTGAGCCCGGACTAGCGGGAATTAAGGGAAGCTACGAGCAGTACTTC; CDR3 protein: CAISEPGLAGIKGSYEQYF
J gene: TRBJ1-4; D gene: TRBD1; CDR3 length: 14; V gene: TRBV27; CDR3 DNA: TGTGCCAGCAGTACTGGGACAGCCGGTTACGAACTGTTTTTT; CDR3 protein: CASSTGTAGYELFF
J gene: TRBJ2-7; D gene: TRBD2; CDR3 length: 13; V gene: TRBV11-3; CDR3 DNA: TGTGCCAGCAGCTCGGGAGGCCCCTACGAGCAGTACTTC; CDR3 protein: CASSSGGPYEQYF
J gene: TRBJ2-1; D gene: TRBD2; CDR3 length: 15; V gene: TRBV7-2; CDR3 DNA: TGTGCCAGCAGCTTTGTAGCGGGAGAGTACAATGAGCAGTTCTTC; CDR3 protein: CASSFVAGEYNEQFF
J gene: TRBJ1-5; D gene: TRBD1; CDR3 length: 13; V gene: TRBV19; CDR3 DNA: TGTGCCACCCAGGGACAGCATATGCAGCCCCAGCATTTT; CDR3 protein: CATQGQHMQPQHF
J gene: TRBJ2-2; D gene: TRBD2; CDR3 length: 17; V gene: TRBV27; CDR3 DNA: TGTGCCAGCAGTTTAGGGGGCGGGAGGGTCGGCACCGGGGAGCTGTTTTTT; CDR3 protein: CASSLGGGRVGTGELFF
J gene: TRBJ2-7; D gene: .; CDR3 length: 12; V gene: TRBV19; CDR3 DNA: TGTGCCAGTAGTGGCCGATCCTACGAGCAGTACTTC; CDR3 protein: CASSGRSYEQYF
J gene: TRBJ1-2; D gene: TRBD1; CDR3 length: 13; V gene: TRBV10-3; CDR3 DNA: TGTGCCATCAGCGCGGACAGGGTCTATGGCTACACCTTC; CDR3 protein: CAISADRVYGYTF
J gene: TRBJ1-5; D gene: TRBD1; CDR3 length: 15; V gene: TRBV19; CDR3 DNA: TGTGCCAGTAGTGGAGGACAGGGTCGTAATCAGCCCCAGCATTTT; CDR3 protein: CASSGGQGRNQPQHF
J gene: TRBJ1-3; D gene: TRBD1; CDR3 length: 13; V gene: TRBV29-1; CDR3 DNA: TGCAGCGTTGGACAGGGGAAGGGGAACACCATATATTTT; CDR3 protein: CSVGQGKGNTIYF
J gene: TRBJ1-1; D gene: .; CDR3 length: 14; V gene: TRBV19; CDR3 DNA: TGTGCCAGTAGTTCGGGCGGGGCAGGGACTGAAGCTTTCTTT; CDR3 protein: CASSSGGAGTEAFF
J gene: TRBJ1-4; D gene: .; CDR3 length: 17; V gene: TRBV7-8; CDR3 DNA: TGTGCCAGCAGCTTAGGCAGCAGGGTTGGTGGGCCTGATGGACTGTTTTTT; CDR3 protein: CASSLGSRVGGPDGLFF
J gene: TRBJ2-2; D gene: TRBD2; CDR3 length: 15; V gene: TRBV4-1; CDR3 DNA: TGCGCCAGCAGCCGGATAGCGGGAGAGGCCGGGGAGCTGTTTTTT; CDR3 protein: CASSRIAGEAGELFF
J gene: TRBJ2-1; D gene: TRBD1; CDR3 length: 16; V gene: TRBV19; CDR3 DNA: TGTGCCAGTAGGCCTCGACAGGGGGCTTGGATCAATGAGCAGTTCTTC; CDR3 protein: CASRPRQGAWINEQFF
J gene: TRBJ1-2; D gene: .; CDR3 length: 13; V gene: TRBV6-6; CDR3 DNA: TGTGCCAGCAGTCCCGGGAGCTTCTATGGCTACACCTTC; CDR3 protein: CASSPGSFYGYTF
J gene: TRBJ2-1; D gene: TRBD2; CDR3 length: 19; V gene: TRBV27; CDR3 DNA: TGTGCCAGCAGTTTATCCTTTAGCGGGGCCAAAAGCTCCTACAATGAGCAGTTCTTC; CDR3 protein: CASSLSFSGAKSSYNEQFF
J gene: TRBJ1-2; D gene: .; CDR3 length: 15; V gene: TRBV6-5; CDR3 DNA: TGTGCCAGCAGTTACTCGGACAGCCCTAGCTATGGCTACACCTTC; CDR3 protein: CASSYSDSPSYGYTF
J gene: TRBJ2-7; D gene: .; CDR3 length: 12; V gene: TRBV7-8; CDR3 DNA: TGTGCCAGCAGCTTCGACAGGTACGAGCAGTACTTC; CDR3 protein: CASSFDRYEQYF
J gene: TRBJ2-6; D gene: .; CDR3 length: 16; V gene: TRBV5-1; CDR3 DNA: TGCGCCAGCAGCTTGGGTGTCAATTCTGGGGCCAACGTCCTGACTTTC; CDR3 protein: CASSLGVNSGANVLTF
J gene: TRBJ2-3; D gene: TRBD2; CDR3 length: 19; V gene: TRBV2; CDR3 DNA: TGTGCCAGCAGGGGCCTGATGAGGGAGGGTAGTCTCAGAGGAGATACGCAGTATTTT; CDR3 protein: CASRGLMREGSLRGDTQYF
J gene: TRBJ1-6; D gene: TRBD1; CDR3 length: 14; V gene: TRBV29-1; CDR3 DNA: TGCAGCGTTCAGGGCAGGGGGCTAGGTTCACCCCTCCACTTT; CDR3 protein: CSVQGRGLGSPLHF